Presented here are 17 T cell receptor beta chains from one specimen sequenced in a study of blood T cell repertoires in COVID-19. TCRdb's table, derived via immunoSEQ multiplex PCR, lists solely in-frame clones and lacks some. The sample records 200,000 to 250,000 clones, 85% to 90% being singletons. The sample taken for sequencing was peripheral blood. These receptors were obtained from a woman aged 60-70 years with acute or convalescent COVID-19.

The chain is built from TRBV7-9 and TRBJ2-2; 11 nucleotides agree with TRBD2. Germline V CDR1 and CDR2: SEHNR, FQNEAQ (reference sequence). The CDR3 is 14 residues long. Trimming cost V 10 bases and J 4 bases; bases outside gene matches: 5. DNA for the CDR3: TGTGCCAACCCGGGACTAGCGGCCACCGGGGAGCTGTTTTTT. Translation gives CANPGLAATGELFF.

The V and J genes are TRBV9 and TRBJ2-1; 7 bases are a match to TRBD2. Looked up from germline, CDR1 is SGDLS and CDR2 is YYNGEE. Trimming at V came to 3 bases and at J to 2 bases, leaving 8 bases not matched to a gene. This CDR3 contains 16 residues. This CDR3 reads CASSARLASAYNEQFF. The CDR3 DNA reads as TGTGCCAGCAGCGCCCGACTAGCTAGCGCCTACAATGAGCAGTTCTTC. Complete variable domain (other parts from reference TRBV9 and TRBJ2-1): DSGVTQTPKHLITATGQRVTLRCSPRSGDLSVYWYQQSLDQGLQFLIQYYNGEERAKGNILERFSAQQFPDLHSELNLSSLELGDSALYFCASSARLASAYNEQFFGPGTRLTVL.

The CDR3 DNA is TGTGCCACCAGCAGAAGGGCAGGGGGCGGCAATTCACCCCTCCACTTT. This codes for CATSRRAGGGNSPLHF. The chain recombines TRBV15 with TRBJ1-6; 8 positions match TRBD1. Germline assignment: CDR1 LNHNV and CDR2 YYDKDF (reference sequence). CDR3 length: 16 amino acids. The ends lost 2 bases at V and 7 bases at J; junction bases unmatched: 7.

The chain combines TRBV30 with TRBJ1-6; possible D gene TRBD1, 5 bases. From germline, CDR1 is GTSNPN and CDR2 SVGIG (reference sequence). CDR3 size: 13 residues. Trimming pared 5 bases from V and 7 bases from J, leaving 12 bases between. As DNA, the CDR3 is TGTGCCTGGGGAGACAGAATAAATTCACCCCTCCACTTT. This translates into CAWGDRINSPLHF.

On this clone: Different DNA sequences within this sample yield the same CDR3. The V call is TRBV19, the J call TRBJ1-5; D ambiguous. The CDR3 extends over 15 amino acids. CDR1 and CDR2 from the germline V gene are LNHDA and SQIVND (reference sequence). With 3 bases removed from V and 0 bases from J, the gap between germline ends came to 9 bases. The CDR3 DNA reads TGTGCCAGTAGTATTGACTTGAATAGCAATCAGCCCCAGCATTTT. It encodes CASSIDLNSNQPQHF.

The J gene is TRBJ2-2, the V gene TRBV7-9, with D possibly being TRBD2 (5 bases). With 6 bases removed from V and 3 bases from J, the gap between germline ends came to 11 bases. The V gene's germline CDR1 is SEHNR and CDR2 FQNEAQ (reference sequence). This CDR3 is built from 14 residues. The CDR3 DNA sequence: TGTGCCAGCAGAACTTCCGGGGACACCGGGGAGCTGTTTTTT. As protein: CASRTSGDTGELFF.

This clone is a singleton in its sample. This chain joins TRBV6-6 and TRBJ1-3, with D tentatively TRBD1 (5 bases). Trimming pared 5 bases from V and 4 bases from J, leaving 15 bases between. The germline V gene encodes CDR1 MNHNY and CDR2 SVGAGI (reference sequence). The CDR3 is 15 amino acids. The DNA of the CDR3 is TGTGCCAGCAGTAAGACAGTTGAGGCGGGAAACACCATATATTTT. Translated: CASSKTVEAGNTIYF.

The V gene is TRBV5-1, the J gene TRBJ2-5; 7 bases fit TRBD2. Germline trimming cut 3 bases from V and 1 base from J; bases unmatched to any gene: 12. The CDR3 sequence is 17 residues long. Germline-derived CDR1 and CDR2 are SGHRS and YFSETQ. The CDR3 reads CASSYYGGRGFQETQYF. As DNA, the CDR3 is TGCGCCAGCAGCTACTATGGCGGGAGAGGCTTCCAAGAGACCCAGTACTTC.

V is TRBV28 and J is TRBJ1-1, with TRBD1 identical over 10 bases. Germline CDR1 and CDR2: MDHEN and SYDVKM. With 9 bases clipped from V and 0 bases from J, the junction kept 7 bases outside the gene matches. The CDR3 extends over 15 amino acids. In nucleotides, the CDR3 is TGTGCCAGTATGACAGGGGGCAAGGTGAACACTGAAGCTTTCTTT. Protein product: CASMTGGKVNTEAFF.

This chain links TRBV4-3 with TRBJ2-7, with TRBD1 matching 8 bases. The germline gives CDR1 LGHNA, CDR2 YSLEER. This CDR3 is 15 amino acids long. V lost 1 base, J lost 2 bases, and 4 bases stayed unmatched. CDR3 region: CASSQGGTGTYEQYF. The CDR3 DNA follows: TGCGCCAGCAGCCAAGGAGGGACAGGCACCTACGAGCAGTACTTC.

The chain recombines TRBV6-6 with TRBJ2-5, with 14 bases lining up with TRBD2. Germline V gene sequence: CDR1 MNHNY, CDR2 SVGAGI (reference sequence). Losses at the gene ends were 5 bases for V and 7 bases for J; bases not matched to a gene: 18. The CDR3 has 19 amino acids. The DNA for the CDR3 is TGTGCCAGCAGTCGCGCTGGACTAGCGGGGGGCAACAGGAAAGGGACCCAGTACTTC. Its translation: CASSRAGLAGGNRKGTQYF.

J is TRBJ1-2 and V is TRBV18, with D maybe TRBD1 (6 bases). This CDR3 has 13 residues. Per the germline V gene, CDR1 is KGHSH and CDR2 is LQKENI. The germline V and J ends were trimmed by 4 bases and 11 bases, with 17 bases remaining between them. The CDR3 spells CASSQTRTEPYTF. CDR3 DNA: TGTGCCAGCTCACAAACCCGGACAGAACCTTACACCTTC. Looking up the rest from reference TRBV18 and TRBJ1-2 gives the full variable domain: NAGVMQNPRHLVRRRGQEARLRCSPMKGHSHVYWYRQLPEEGLKFMVYLQKENIIDESGMPKERFSAEFPKEGPSILRIQQVVRGDSAAYFCASSQTRTEPYTFGSGTRLTVV.

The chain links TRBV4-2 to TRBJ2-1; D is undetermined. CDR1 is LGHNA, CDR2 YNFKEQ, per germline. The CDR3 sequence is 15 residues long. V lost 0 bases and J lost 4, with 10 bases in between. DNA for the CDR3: TGTGCCAGCAGCCAAGATAACACACGTTACAATGAGCAGTTCTTC. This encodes CASSQDNTRYNEQFF.

This CDR3 reads CASSSRTSGGAGETQYF. In DNA, the CDR3 is TGCGCCAGCAGCTCCCGGACTAGCGGGGGGGCCGGGGAGACCCAGTACTTC. The rearrangement uses TRBV5-1 and TRBJ2-5; TRBD2 aligns across 15 bases. The CDR3 totals 17 residues. The germline V gene encodes CDR1 SGHRS and CDR2 YFSETQ. Trimming at V came to 3 bases and at J to 5 bases, leaving 8 bases not matched to a gene.

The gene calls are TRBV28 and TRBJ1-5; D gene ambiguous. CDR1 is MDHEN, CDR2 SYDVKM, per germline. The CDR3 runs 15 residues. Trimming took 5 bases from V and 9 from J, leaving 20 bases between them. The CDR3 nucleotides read TGTGCCAGCAGTCAAGGAGCAGCCCCCCCGGGGCCCCAGCATTTT. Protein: CASSQGAAPPGPQHF.

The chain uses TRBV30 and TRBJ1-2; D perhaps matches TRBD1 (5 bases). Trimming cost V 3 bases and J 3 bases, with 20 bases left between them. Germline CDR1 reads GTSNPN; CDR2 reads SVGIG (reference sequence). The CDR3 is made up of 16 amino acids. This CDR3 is CAWSNLGVREDYGYTF. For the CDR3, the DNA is TGTGCCTGGAGCAACCTAGGGGTTAGAGAGGACTATGGCTACACCTTC.

The CDR3, as DNA: TGTGCCAGCTCACCAAGGAGACAGAACCTGGATAGCAATCAGCCCCAGCATTTT. Its protein is CASSPRRQNLDSNQPQHF. J is TRBJ1-5 and V is TRBV18; the D gene is possibly TRBD1 (5 bases). The germline V gene has CDR1 KGHSH and CDR2 LQKENI. V lost 2 bases, J lost 0 bases, and 17 bases lay in between. The CDR3 runs 18 residues.